These 6 T cell receptor beta chains were all obtained from the same sample, sequenced in a study of OX40 agonist ivuxolimab in advanced cancers. The library was generated by the immunoSEQ multiplex PCR assay. TCRdb provides this immuneACCESS table in a form limited to in-frame rearrangements. Some clones are lacking; in checked studies, under half of them reflect an unresolved V gene, and why the rest are absent is not known. The sample table shows roughly 70,000 clones, and approximately 90% are seen once. Of the sample, roughly 0.51% falls within the top ten clones. Source: CD4+ or CD8+ T cells sorted from blood, taken in a trial of the OX40 agonist ivuxolimab. The receptors here all came from an adult with an advanced solid tumor such as melanoma, head and neck, liver or kidney cancer.

CDR3 sequence reads: CASSLSLSTDTQYF. For the CDR3, the DNA is TGTGCCAGCAGTCTCTCCCTTAGCACAGATACGCAGTATTTT. The chain has TRBV6-5 and TRBJ2-3; unclear D gene. CDR3 length: 14 amino acids. Trimming stripped 5 bases from V and 0 bases from J, with 9 bases between. The germline V gene encodes CDR1 MNHEY and CDR2 SVGAGI.

V gene TRBV14 combines with J gene TRBJ1-1; a weak D match, TRBD1 (6 bases). The CDR3 runs to 15 residues. CDR1 is SGHDN, CDR2 FVKESK, per germline. V was cut by 4 bases and J by 7 bases, with 19 bases left in between. The CDR3 region has the DNA TGTGCCAGCAGCCTTTTGCGGCAGGGGCAGAGTGAAGCTTTCTTT. It is translated as CASSLLRQGQSEAFF.

V is TRBV25-1 and J is TRBJ1-2; D is unresolved. Trimming took off 4 bases at V and 5 bases at J, with 8 bases between the two ends. The CDR3 has 12 residues. Germline V gene sequence: CDR1 MGHDK, CDR2 SYGVNS. The CDR3 here is CASSASQYGYTF. The DNA for the CDR3 is TGTGCCAGCAGTGCCAGTCAATATGGCTACACCTTC.

V is TRBV6-6 and J is TRBJ2-5, with a weak D call TRBD2 (6 bases). V was pared by 2 bases and J by 5 bases, with 12 bases between. Germline V CDR1 and CDR2: MNHNY, SVGAGI (reference sequence). This CDR3 is built from 14 residues. The CDR3 bases are TGTGCCAGCAGTTACACGGGAGTACGGGAGACCCAGTACTTC. Residues: CASSYTGVRETQYF.

This chain connects TRBV6-6 to TRBJ1-3, with D unclear. Germline loops: CDR1 MNHNY, CDR2 SVGAGI (reference sequence). V was cut by 9 bases and J by 4 bases, with 10 bases left in between. There are 12 residues in the CDR3. The CDR3 sequence: CASTPGGNTIYF. The CDR3 nucleotides are TGTGCCAGTACCCCTGGGGGAAACACCATATATTTT.

The chain carries TRBV9 and TRBJ1-2, with 10 bases that match TRBD1. The V gene's germline CDR1 is SGDLS and CDR2 YYNGEE. Losses at the gene ends were 4 bases for V and 4 bases for J; bases not matched to a gene: 7. The CDR3 consists of 15 residues. CDR3 in amino acids: CASSIRTGGSYGYTF. CDR3 in DNA: TGTGCCAGCAGCATAAGGACAGGGGGTAGCTATGGCTACACCTTC.